This TCR beta chain was sequenced for a study of blood T cell repertoires in COVID-19 (dated by TCRdb to about 2020). In the study overall: Samples from collaborators originated in the United States, Italy and Spain and spanned both the acute and convalescent phases of COVID-19. The repertoires were made available in a free public database intended to serve as a resource for research on the immune response to SARS-CoV-2. The prospective study material was composed of cDNA or gDNA derived from T cells, B-cell-depleted T cells, or PBMCs. A de-identified subject ID, COVID-19 status, age in years and sex were almost always included in the sample metadata. The samples were drawn from two sources: the first 160 participants of the ongoing ImmuneRACE study, and 1,200 or so subjects contributed by 6 global collaborators. HLA class I and class II types, where available, came from metadata supplied by the sample provider rather than from assay-based typing. Subjects who had been exposed to COVID-19, were actively infected with it, or had recovered from it provided the deeply sampled blood TCRbeta repertoires that made up the dataset.

Concerning this clone itself: The antigen this receptor binds is unknown. Base quality data are lacking; no much larger clone is found one base away.

TCRbeta CDR3 regions were amplified from genomic DNA using the immunoSEQ Assay, a bias-controlled multiplex PCR. The study's processing was this. The number of nucleated cells in each sample was estimated from the amplification of reference gene primers within the assay. To quantify the absolute abundance of each unique TCRbeta CDR3 rearrangement, sequence reads were collapsed and filtered. For each sample, productive Simpson clonality was calculated by taking the square root of Simpson's diversity index across productive rearrangements. TCRdb took over this immuneACCESS table, retaining in-frame rearrangements with V and J assigned. Such tables are incomplete; in checked studies, under half of the missing clones stem from an unresolved V gene, and the remainder is unexplained. Clone size and V and J calls were adopted from that table, with D and trimming inferred from the DNA. In this sample the table shows tens of thousands of clones, about 90% of which occur a single time. Clones ranked in the top ten supply 8% to 9.5% of the sample.

CDR1 and CDR2 (LGHNA, YNFKEQ) derive from the germline V gene. Trimming costs V 5 bases and J 4 bases, and their ends lie 17 bases apart. The CDR3, from cysteine to phenylalanine, totals 15 residues. CDR3 DNA is the only sequence kept; it has 45 bases, read in frame from the first base. Whole blood was collected in K2EDTA tubes by collaborating institutions according to the institutions' own protocols. For TCRbeta analysis, collaborators shipped samples as frozen whole blood, isolated PBMCs, or DNA extracted from either of those sample types. The full study reports these points: The amount of clinical and demographic metadata varied by source and participant and was provided uncurated.

The chain employs TRBV4-2 and TRBJ1-1; the D gene is perhaps TRBD1, on 6 matching bases. Sequencing was carried out using peripheral blood. This receptor was identified in a man between 45 and 60 years old with active COVID-19. The CDR3: CASSTQRGMSTEAFF. In nucleotides, the sequence is TGTGCCAGCAGCACCCAGAGGGGGATGAGCACTGAAGCTTTCTTT.